The present T cell receptor (beta chain) was sequenced within a study of blood T cell repertoires in COVID-19. Repertoires were generated with immunoSEQ multiplex PCR, while TCRdb's copy carries only in-frame clones and drops some. The sample holds roughly 250,000 clones, 85% to 90% seen once. CDR1 and CDR2 from the germline V gene are SGHAT and FQNNGV. This CDR3 spans 16 amino acids. V lost 6 bases to trimming and J lost 3 bases; unmatched junction nucleotides: 11. This clonotype originated in a woman in her forties or fifties who had recovered from COVID-19. J is TRBJ2-5 and V is TRBV11-2, with TRBD2 identical over 9 bases. The sequenced sample consisted of PBMCs or T cells enriched from blood (not recorded which). DNA of the CDR3: TGTGCCAGCAGTTCCTTAGGGGCTAGCGGGAAAGAGACCCAGTACTTC. Its protein is CASSSLGASGKETQYF.